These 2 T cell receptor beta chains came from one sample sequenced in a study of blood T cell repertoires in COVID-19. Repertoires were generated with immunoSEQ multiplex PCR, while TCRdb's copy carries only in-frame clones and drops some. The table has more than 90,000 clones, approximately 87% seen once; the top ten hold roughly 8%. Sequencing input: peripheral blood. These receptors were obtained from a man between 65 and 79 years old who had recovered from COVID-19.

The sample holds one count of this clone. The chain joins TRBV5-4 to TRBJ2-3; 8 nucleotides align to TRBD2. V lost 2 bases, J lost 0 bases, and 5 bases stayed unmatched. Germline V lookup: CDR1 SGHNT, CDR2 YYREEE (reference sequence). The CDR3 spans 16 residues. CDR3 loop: CASSFRLALSTDTQYF. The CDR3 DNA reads TGTGCCAGCAGCTTCAGACTAGCGTTAAGCACAGATACGCAGTATTTT.

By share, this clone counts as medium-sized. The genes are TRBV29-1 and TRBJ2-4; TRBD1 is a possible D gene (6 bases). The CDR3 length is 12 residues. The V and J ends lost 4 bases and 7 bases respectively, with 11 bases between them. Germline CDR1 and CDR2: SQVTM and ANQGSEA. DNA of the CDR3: TGCAGCGTTGTCCAGGGGATGAACATTCAGTACTTC. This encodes CSVVQGMNIQYF.